This passage covers 21 T cell receptor beta chains from one sample sequenced in a study of T cell changes during pregnancy in multiple sclerosis. Measured with immunoSEQ multiplex PCR; TCRdb has only the in-frame clones, and not every one. This sample carries around 42,000 clones, more than 85% of them seen once, and the ten largest clones take roughly 1.9%. The starting material was CD4+ T cells from peripheral blood mononuclear cells, obtained after pregnancy. The receptors originated from a female donor in good health, enrolled as a control in a pregnancy study.

The V call is TRBV27, the J call TRBJ1-4; D possibly corresponds to TRBD1 (6 bases). V lost 6 bases and J 2 bases, leaving 7 bases between the germline ends. This CDR3 contains 13 residues. The germline CDR1 and CDR2 sequences are MNHEY and SMNVEV (reference sequence). CDR3 in DNA: TGTGCCAGCAGCCAGGGGACTAATGAAAAACTGTTTTTT. Encoded protein: CASSQGTNEKLFF. Full variable domain (rest looked up from reference TRBV27 and TRBJ1-4): EAQVTQNPRYLITVTGKKLTVTCSQNMNHEYMSWYRQDPGLGLRQIYYSMNVEVTDKGDVPEGYKVSRKEKRNFPLILESPSPNQTSLYFCASSQGTNEKLFFGSGTQLSVL.

V is TRBV19 and J is TRBJ1-1, with 9 bases identical to TRBD1. The CDR3 totals 17 residues. Trimming removed 3 bases from V and 7 bases from J; junction bases left unmatched: 15. Looked up from germline, CDR1 is LNHDA and CDR2 is SQIVND (reference sequence). The CDR3 bases are TGTGCCAGTAGTATGCTCCGACAGGGGGACCATCAATTTGAAGCTTTCTTT. As protein: CASSMLRQGDHQFEAFF.

The chain employs TRBV18 and TRBJ2-7; 8 bases fit TRBD1. Germline CDR1 KGHSH, CDR2 LQKENI. The length of the CDR3 is 14 residues. J was trimmed by 0 bases and V by 6 bases; bases with no gene match: 4. The CDR3 loop is CASSLQGASYEQYF. The CDR3 nucleotides are TGTGCCAGCTCTCTCCAGGGGGCCTCCTACGAGCAGTACTTC.

This clone was observed once. The CDR3 protein is CASSQGLAGGPSETQYF. CDR3 sequence (DNA): TGTGCCAGCAGCCAAGGACTAGCGGGGGGGCCGTCAGAGACCCAGTACTTC. The chain uses TRBV7-2 and TRBJ2-5; 15 bases align to TRBD2. The germline V gene has CDR1 SGHTA and CDR2 FQGNSA. The length of the CDR3 is 17 residues. The V and J ends lost 5 bases and 4 bases, in that order; junction bases with no gene match: 8.

The rearrangement uses TRBV5-4 and TRBJ2-3; D may be TRBD1 (6 bases). V dropped 0 bases and J dropped 6 bases, with 11 bases sitting between them. CDR3 length equals 14 residues. Germline CDR1 SGHNT, CDR2 YYREEE (reference sequence). The CDR3 nucleotides read TGTGCCAGCAGCTTGGAGGGTAGGGGGGATACGCAGTATTTT. Amino acid sequence: CASSLEGRGDTQYF.

The gene calls are TRBV7-2 and TRBJ2-2; 14 nucleotides line up with TRBD2. J lost 8 bases, V lost 4 bases, and 0 bases had no gene match. This CDR3 comprises 14 residues. The V gene's germline CDR1 is SGHTA and CDR2 FQGNSA. CDR3 in DNA: TGTGCCAGCAGCTGGACTAGCGGGAGGGGGGAGCTGTTTTTT. It specifies CASSWTSGRGELFF.

In DNA, the CDR3 is TGTGCCAGCAGCAATAGGGGCTACAAAGAAGAGACCCAGTACTTC. Its protein is CASSNRGYKEETQYF. This chain joins TRBV7-2 and TRBJ2-5, with D perhaps TRBD1 (5 bases). This CDR3 contains 15 residues. The V end was cut by 5 bases, the J end by 3 bases, with 16 bases between. Germline CDR1 SGHTA, CDR2 FQGNSA. The entire variable domain, with the rest obtained from reference TRBV7-2 and TRBJ2-5, is as follows: GAGVSQSPSNKVTEKGKDVELRCDPISGHTALYWYRQSLGQGLEFLIYFQGNSAPDKSGLPSDRFSAERTGGSVSTLTIQRTQQEDSAVYLCASSNRGYKEETQYFGPGTRLLVL.

The chain links TRBV5-5 to TRBJ2-7; TRBD2 might be the D (6 bases). The V gene lost 0 bases and the J gene lost 0 bases, with 7 bases spanning the gap. The CDR3 is 14 amino acids. The germline V gene encodes CDR1 SGHKS and CDR2 YYEKEE (reference sequence). CDR3 sequence: CASSLVGGSYEQYF. CDR3 nucleotides: TGTGCCAGCAGCTTGGTGGGGGGCTCCTACGAGCAGTACTTC.

The genes are TRBV14 and TRBJ2-7; 7 bases are shared with TRBD1. Germline V gene sequence: CDR1 SGHDN, CDR2 FVKESK. The CDR3 has 12 residues. J gave up 6 bases and V 4 bases, and 3 bases lay outside the gene matches. CDR3 amino acids: CASSLQGIEQYF. In DNA form, the CDR3 reads TGTGCCAGCAGCCTACAGGGGATCGAGCAGTACTTC. Supplemented by reference TRBV14 and TRBJ2-7, the full variable domain reads EAGVTQFPSHSVIEKGQTVTLRCDPISGHDNLYWYRRVMGKEIKFLLHFVKESKQDESGMPNNRFLAERTGGTYSTLKVQPAELEDSGVYFCASSLQGIEQYFGPGTRLTVT.

This chain links TRBV9 with TRBJ1-3; D is unclear. The CDR3 spans 17 residues. Trimming cost V 2 bases and J 2 bases, with 17 bases left between them. Germline V lookup: CDR1 SGDLS, CDR2 YYNGEE. CDR3: CASSVGLGESAGNTIYF. CDR3 in DNA: TGTGCCAGCAGCGTTGGACTTGGGGAGAGCGCTGGAAACACCATATATTTT.

This clone showed up just a few times. V is TRBV11-2 and J is TRBJ2-7; D might be TRBD2 (6 bases). The germline CDR1 and CDR2 sequences are SGHAT and FQNNGV. This CDR3 spans 11 amino acids. V was cut by 5 bases and J by 12 bases, with 14 bases left in between. CDR3 DNA sequence: TGTGCCAGCAGCCCCGGGAGCGCGCCGTACTTC. It translates to CASSPGSAPYF.

This clone was detected only once. The chain couples TRBV25-1 to TRBJ1-2; the D gene is possibly TRBD1 (6 bases). Between the trimmed V and J ends, which lost 8 bases and 3 bases, there was a span of 10 bases. Germline V gene lookup returns CDR1 MGHDK and CDR2 SYGVNS. The CDR3 has 12 residues. The CDR3 DNA reads as TGTGCCAGCTGGGAGGGGGACTATGGCTACACCTTC. Amino acid sequence: CASWEGDYGYTF.

The chain is built from TRBV18 and TRBJ2-7; D might be TRBD1 (6 bases). This CDR3 is 12 amino acids long. Trimming removed 4 bases at V and 3 bases at J, with 7 bases between. From germline, CDR1 is KGHSH and CDR2 LQKENI. Here the CDR3 DNA reads TGTGCCAGCTCACTGGACAGCTACGAGCAGTACTTC. Protein product: CASSLDSYEQYF.

The rearrangement joins TRBV4-2 to TRBJ1-1, with D tentatively TRBD1 (6 bases). This CDR3 contains 14 residues. Trimming removed 3 bases at V and 5 bases at J, with 13 bases between. The germline CDR1 and CDR2 sequences are LGHNA and YNFKEQ. CDR3 loop: CASSQVTGGTEAFF. The CDR3 bases are TGTGCCAGCAGCCAGGTGACAGGAGGTACTGAAGCTTTCTTT.

This clone was seen a single time. The chain recombines TRBV5-6 with TRBJ1-1; perhaps TRBD1 as D (5 bases). The germline V gene has CDR1 SGHDT and CDR2 YYEEEE. V lost 0 bases to trimming and J lost 6 bases, with 12 bases between them. CDR3 size: 14 residues. CDR3 amino acids: CASSLGRANAEAFF. CDR3 DNA: TGTGCCAGCAGCTTGGGCAGGGCAAATGCTGAAGCTTTCTTT.

The CDR3 reads CASRSGTVNTEAFF. The CDR3, as DNA: TGTGCCAGCAGGTCCGGGACAGTGAACACTGAAGCTTTCTTT. This rearrangement joins TRBV6-5 to TRBJ1-1; 7 bases are shared with TRBD1. Germline CDR1 and CDR2: MNHEY and SVGAGI. The CDR3 spans 14 residues. Trimming took 6 bases from V and 0 from J; bases not matched to a gene: 4.

The rearrangement joins TRBV29-1 to TRBJ1-3; tentative D call: TRBD1 (5 bases). The CDR3 is made up of 11 amino acids. Germline V gene sequence: CDR1 SQVTM, CDR2 ANQGSEA. Trimming stripped 5 bases from V and 4 bases from J, with 6 bases between. The CDR3 region has the DNA TGCAGCGTTTACAGGGGAAACACCATATATTTT. It is translated as CSVYRGNTIYF.

The chain uses TRBV6-4 and TRBJ2-1; 10 bases line up with TRBD2. The CDR3 loop spans 13 amino acids. The junction had 1 base not matched to a gene; V was cut back by 3 bases and J by 8 bases. Germline CDR1 is MRHNA and CDR2 is SNTAGT. In DNA, the CDR3 is TGTGCCAGCAGTGAAGGGACTAGCGATGAGCAGTTCTTC. Translated: CASSEGTSDEQFF.

The sample holds one count of this clone. V gene TRBV28 combines with J gene TRBJ1-4; D not resolved. The CDR3 contains 11 residues. Germline-derived CDR1 and CDR2 are MDHEN and SYDVKM. Trimming shortened V by 4 bases and J by 11 bases, and 8 bases separated the two germline ends. CDR3 protein: CASSWRVKLFF. The CDR3 region has the DNA TGTGCCAGCAGTTGGAGGGTGAAACTGTTTTTT.

The chain has TRBV18 and TRBJ2-7, with 8 bases matching TRBD1. The J segment lost 4 bases and the V segment lost 3 bases, leaving 2 bases of the junction unmatched. The CDR3 is made up of 13 amino acids. Germline lookup yields CDR1 KGHSH and CDR2 LQKENI. The CDR3: CASSPDRAYEQYF. In DNA, the CDR3 is TGTGCCAGCTCACCGGACAGGGCGTACGAGCAGTACTTC.

CDR3 in DNA: TGTGCCATCAGTGTTGGAGGCAGGCAGGCGGGCACTGAAGCTTTCTTT. Residues: CAISVGGRQAGTEAFF. The rearrangement links TRBV10-3 to TRBJ1-1; no clear D gene. The V gene's germline CDR1 is ENHRY and CDR2 SYGVKD. This CDR3 region has 16 residues. Trimming shortened V by 4 bases and J by 4 bases, and 19 bases separated the two germline ends.